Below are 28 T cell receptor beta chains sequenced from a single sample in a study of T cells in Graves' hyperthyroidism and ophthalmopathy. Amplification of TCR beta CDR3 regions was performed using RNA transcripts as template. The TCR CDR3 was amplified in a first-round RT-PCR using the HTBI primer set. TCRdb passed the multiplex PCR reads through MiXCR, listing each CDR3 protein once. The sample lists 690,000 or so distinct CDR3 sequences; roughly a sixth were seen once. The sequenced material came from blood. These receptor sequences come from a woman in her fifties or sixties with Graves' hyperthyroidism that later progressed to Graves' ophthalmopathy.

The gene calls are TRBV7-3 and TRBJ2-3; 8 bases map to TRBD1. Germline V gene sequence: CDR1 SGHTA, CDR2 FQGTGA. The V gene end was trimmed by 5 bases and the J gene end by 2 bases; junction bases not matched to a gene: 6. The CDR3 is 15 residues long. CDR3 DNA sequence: TGTGCCAGCAGCGTAGGGGGACAGGTCACAGATACGCAGTATTTT. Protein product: CASSVGGQVTDTQYF.

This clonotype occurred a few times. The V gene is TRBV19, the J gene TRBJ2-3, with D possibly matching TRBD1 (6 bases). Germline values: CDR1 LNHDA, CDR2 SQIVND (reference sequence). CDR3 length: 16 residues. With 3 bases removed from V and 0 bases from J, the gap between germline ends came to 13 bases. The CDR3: CASSIRTAASTDTQYF. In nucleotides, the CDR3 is TGTGCCAGTAGTATCCGGACAGCAGCTAGCACAGATACGCAGTATTTT.

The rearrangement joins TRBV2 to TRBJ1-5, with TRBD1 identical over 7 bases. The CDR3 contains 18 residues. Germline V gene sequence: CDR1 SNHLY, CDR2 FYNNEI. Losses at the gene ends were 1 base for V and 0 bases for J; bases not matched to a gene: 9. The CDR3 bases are TGTGCCAGCAGTGAAGGTCGGGGCAGGGGGGATAGCAATCAGCCCCAGCATTTT. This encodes CASSEGRGRGDSNQPQHF.

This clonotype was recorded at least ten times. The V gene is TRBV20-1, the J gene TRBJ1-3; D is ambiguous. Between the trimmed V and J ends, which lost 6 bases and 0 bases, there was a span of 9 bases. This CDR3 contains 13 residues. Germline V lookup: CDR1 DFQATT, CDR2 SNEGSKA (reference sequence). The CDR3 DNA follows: TGCAGTGCCACCTCGAGCTCTGGAAACACCATATATTTT. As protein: CSATSSSGNTIYF.

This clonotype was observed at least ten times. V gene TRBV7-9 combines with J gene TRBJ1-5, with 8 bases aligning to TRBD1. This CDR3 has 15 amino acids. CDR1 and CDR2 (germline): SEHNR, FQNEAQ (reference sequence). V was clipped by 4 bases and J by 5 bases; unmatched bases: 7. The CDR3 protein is CASSSSGGADQPQHF. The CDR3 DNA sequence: TGTGCCAGCAGCTCATCAGGGGGCGCGGATCAGCCCCAGCATTTT.

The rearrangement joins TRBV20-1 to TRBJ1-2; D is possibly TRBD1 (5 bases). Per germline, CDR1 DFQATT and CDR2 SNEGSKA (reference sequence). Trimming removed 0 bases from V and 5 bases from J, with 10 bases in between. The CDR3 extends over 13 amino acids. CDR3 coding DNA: TGCAGTGCTAGAGAGTTGGGGGGATATGGCTACACCTTC. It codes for CSARELGGYGYTF.

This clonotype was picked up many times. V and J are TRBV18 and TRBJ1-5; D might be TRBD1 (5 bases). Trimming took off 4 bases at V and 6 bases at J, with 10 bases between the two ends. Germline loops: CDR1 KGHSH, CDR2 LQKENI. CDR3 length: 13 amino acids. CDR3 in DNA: TGTGCCAGCTCACAACAGGCGGGTCAGCCCCAGCATTTT. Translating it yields CASSQQAGQPQHF. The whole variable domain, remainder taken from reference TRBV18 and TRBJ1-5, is NAGVMQNPRHLVRRRGQEARLRCSPMKGHSHVYWYRQLPEEGLKFMVYLQKENIIDESGMPKERFSAEFPKEGPSILRIQQVVRGDSAAYFCASSQQAGQPQHFGDGTRLSIL.

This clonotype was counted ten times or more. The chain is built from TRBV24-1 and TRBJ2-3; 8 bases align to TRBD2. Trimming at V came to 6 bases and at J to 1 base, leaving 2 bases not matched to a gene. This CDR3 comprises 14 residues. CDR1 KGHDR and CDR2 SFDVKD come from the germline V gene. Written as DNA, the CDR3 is TGTGCCACCAGTCGAGCGGGGGGCACAGATACGCAGTATTTT. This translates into CATSRAGGTDTQYF.

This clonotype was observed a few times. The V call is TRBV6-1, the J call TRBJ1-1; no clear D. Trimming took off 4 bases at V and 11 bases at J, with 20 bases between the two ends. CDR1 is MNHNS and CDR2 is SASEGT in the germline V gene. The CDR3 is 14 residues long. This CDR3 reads CASSARKDTPGAFF. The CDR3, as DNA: TGTGCCAGCAGTGCCAGGAAAGACACCCCTGGGGCTTTCTTT.

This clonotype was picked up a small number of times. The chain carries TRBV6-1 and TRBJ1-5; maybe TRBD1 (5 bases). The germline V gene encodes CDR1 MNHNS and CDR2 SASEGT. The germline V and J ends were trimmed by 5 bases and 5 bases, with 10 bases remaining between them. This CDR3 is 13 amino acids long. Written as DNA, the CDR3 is TGTGCCAGCAGTAGACTCAGGGATCAGCCCCAGCATTTT. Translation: CASSRLRDQPQHF.

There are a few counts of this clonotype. CDR3 region: CASSVSGAKNIQYF. For the CDR3, the DNA is TGTGCCAGCAGCGTATCAGGGGCCAAAAACATTCAGTACTTC. The chain has TRBV9 and TRBJ2-4; D is possibly TRBD1 (5 bases). CDR3 size: 14 residues. CDR1 SGDLS and CDR2 YYNGEE come from the germline V gene. V was cut by 1 base and J by 1 base, with 6 bases left in between.

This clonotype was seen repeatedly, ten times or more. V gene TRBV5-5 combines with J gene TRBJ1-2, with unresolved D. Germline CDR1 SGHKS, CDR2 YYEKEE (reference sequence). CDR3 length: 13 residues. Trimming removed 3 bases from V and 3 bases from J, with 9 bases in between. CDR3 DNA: TGTGCCAGCAGCTACGACGTAGACTATGGCTACACCTTC. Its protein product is CASSYDVDYGYTF.

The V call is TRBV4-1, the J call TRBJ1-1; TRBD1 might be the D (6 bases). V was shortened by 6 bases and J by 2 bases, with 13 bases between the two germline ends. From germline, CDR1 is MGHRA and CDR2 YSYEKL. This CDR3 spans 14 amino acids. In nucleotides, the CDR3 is TGCGCCAGCAGATGGACAGTATCAAACACTGAAGCTTTCTTT. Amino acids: CASRWTVSNTEAFF.

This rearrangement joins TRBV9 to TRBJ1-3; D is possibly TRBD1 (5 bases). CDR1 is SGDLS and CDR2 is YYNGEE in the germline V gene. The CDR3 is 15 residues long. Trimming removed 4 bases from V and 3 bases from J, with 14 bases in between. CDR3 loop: CASSPRTGDGNTIYF. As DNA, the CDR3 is TGTGCCAGCAGCCCTCGTACAGGAGATGGAAACACCATATATTTT.

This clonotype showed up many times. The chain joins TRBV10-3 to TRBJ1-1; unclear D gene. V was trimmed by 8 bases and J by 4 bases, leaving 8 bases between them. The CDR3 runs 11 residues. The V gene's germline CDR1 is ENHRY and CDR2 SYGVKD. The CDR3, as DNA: TGTGCCATCCGCGAGAGCACTGAAGCTTTCTTT. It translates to CAIRESTEAFF.

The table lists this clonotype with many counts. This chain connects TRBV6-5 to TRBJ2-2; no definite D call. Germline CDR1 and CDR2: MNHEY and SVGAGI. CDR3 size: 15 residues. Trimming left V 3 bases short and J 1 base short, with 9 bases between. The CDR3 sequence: CASSYAGGNTGELFF. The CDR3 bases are TGTGCCAGCAGTTATGCAGGCGGGAACACCGGGGAGCTGTTTTTT.

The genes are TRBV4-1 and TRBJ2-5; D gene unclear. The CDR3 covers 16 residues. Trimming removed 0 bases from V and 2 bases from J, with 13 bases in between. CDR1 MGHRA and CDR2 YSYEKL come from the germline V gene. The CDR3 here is CASSQDLARSQETQYF. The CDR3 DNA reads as TGCGCCAGCAGCCAAGATCTCGCCCGGAGTCAAGAGACCCAGTACTTC.

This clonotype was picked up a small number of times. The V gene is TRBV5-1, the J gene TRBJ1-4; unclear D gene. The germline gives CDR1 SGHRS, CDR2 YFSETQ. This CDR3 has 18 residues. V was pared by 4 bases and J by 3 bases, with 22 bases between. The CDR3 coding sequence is TGCGCCAGCAGCGGCAGAGGTCTATTCAACGGGGCTAATGAAAAACTGTTTTTT. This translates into CASSGRGLFNGANEKLFF.

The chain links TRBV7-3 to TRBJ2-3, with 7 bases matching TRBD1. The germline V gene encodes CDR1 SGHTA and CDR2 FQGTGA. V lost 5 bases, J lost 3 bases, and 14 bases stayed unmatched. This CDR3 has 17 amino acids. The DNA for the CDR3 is TGTGCCAGCAGCCCCCGCCCCGACAGGGTGGGAACAGATACGCAGTATTTT. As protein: CASSPRPDRVGTDTQYF. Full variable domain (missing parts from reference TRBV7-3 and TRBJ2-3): GAGVSQTPSNKVTEKGKYVELRCDPISGHTALYWYRQSLGQGPEFLIYFQGTGAADDSGLPNDRFFAVRPEGSVSTLKIQRTERGDSAVYLCASSPRPDRVGTDTQYFGPGTRLTVL.

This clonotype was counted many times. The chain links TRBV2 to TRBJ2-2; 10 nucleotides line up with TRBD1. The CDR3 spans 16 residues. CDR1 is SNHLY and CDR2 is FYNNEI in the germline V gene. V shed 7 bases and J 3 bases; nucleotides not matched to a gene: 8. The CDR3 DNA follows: TGTGCCAGCACCACCCGGGACAGGGGTCACACCGGGGAGCTGTTTTTT. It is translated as CASTTRDRGHTGELFF. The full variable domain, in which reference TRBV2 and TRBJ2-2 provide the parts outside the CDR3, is EPEVTQTPSHQVTQMGQEVILRCVPISNHLYFYWYRQILGQKVEFLVSFYNNEISEKSEIFDDQFSVERPDGSNFTLKIRSTKLEDSAMYFCASTTRDRGHTGELFFGEGSRLTVL.

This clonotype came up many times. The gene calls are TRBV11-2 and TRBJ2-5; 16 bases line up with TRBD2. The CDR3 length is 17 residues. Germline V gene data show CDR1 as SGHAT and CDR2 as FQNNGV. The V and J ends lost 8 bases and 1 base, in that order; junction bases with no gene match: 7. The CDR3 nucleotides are TGTGCCAGCCGGGGACTAGCGGGGGGGTACTTCCAAGAGACCCAGTACTTC. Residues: CASRGLAGGYFQETQYF.

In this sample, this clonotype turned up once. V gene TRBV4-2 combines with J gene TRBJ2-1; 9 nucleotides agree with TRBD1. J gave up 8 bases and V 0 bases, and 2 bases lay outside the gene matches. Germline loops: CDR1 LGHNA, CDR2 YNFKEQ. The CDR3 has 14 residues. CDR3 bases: TGTGCCAGCAGCCAAGACCGACAGGGGGATGAGCAGTTCTTC. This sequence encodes CASSQDRQGDEQFF.

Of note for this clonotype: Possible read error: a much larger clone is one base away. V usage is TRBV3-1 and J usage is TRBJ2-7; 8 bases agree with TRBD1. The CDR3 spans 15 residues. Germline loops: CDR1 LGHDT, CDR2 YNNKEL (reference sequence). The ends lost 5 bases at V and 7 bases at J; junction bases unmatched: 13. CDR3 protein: CASSTRTGFGDEQYF. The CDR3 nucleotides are TGTGCCAGCAGCACCCGGACAGGGTTCGGGGATGAGCAGTACTTC.

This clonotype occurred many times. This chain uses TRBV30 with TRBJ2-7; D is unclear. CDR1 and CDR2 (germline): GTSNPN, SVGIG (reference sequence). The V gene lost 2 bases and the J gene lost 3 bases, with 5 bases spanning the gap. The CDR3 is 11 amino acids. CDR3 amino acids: CAWSRVYEQYF. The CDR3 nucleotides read TGTGCCTGGAGTAGGGTCTACGAGCAGTACTTC.

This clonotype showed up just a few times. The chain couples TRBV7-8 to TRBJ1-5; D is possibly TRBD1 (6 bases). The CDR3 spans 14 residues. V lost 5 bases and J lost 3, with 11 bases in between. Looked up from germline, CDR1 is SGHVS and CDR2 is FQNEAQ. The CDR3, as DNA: TGTGCCAGCAGCCGCAGGGGTTTCAATCAGCCCCAGCATTTT. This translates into CASSRRGFNQPQHF.

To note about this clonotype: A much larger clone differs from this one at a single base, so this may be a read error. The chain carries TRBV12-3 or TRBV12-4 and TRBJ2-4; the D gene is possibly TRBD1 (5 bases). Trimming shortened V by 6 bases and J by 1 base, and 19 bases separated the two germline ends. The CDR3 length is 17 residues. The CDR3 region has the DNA TGTGCCAGCAGCCAAACAAGGGGCGCTTCGGCCAAAAACATTCAGTACTTC. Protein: CASSQTRGASAKNIQYF.

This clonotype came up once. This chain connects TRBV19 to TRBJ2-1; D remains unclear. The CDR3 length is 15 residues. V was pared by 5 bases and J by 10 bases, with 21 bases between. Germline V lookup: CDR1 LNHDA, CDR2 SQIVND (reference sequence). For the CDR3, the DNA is TGTGCCAGTAGTGCTCCGCCAATGGGTCCGCACGAGCAGTTCTTC. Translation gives CASSAPPMGPHEQFF.

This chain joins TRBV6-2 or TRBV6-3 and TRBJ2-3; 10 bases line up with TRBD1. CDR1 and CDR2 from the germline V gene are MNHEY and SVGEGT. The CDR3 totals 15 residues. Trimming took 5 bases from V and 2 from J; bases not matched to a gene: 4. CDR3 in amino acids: CASSPTGGFTDTQYF. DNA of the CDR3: TGTGCCAGCAGTCCGACAGGGGGCTTCACAGATACGCAGTATTTT.